Listed below are T cell receptor beta chains from one sample, sequenced in a study of identical twins. In TCRdb, the 5' RACE reads were re-called with MiXCR into one record per CDR3 protein. The sample lists 750,000 to 950,000 distinct CDR3 sequences; 9% to 15% were seen once. The sample was also linked to a second study, of yellow fever vaccine responses in identical twins.

The material sequenced was PBMCs. These receptors all stem from a woman aged 18-29 years in good health. Each CDR3 is given with its conserved first and last residue. A D gene is named only where the DNA matches it firmly. Rows may omit the clone size; those that give it use once, few, many or a size class.

v_gene,d_gene,len,abundance,j_gene,CDR3aa,CDR3nt
TRBV5-1,TRBD1,14,NA,TRBJ2-7,CASSPPTGQGEQYF,TGCGCCAGCAGCCCCCCGACAGGGCAGGGGGAGCAGTACTTC
TRBV4-2,NA,17,NA,TRBJ2-1,CASSPPPAGHLYNEQFF,TGTGCCAGCAGCCCGCCCCCAGCGGGACACTTATACAATGAGCAGTTCTTC
TRBV5-1,NA,15,many,TRBJ1-5,CASSLGDYSNQPQHF,TGCGCCAGCAGCTTGGGAGACTATAGCAATCAGCCCCAGCATTTT
TRBV7-8,NA,12,few,TRBJ2-3,CASSSSQGAQYF,TGTGCCAGCAGCTCGTCACAGGGTGCGCAGTATTTT
TRBV4-2,NA,16,NA,TRBJ2-6,CASSQDRTSGANVLTF,TGTGCCAGCAGCCAAGATCGGACGTCTGGGGCCAACGTCCTGACTTTC
TRBV20-1,TRBD1,13,many,TRBJ2-7,CSANRDRYYEQYF,TGCAGTGCAAACCGGGACAGATACTACGAGCAGTACTTC
TRBV18,TRBD2,16,NA,TRBJ2-7,CASSYPSGRAFGEQYF,TGTGCCAGCTCATACCCTAGCGGGAGGGCCTTTGGCGAGCAGTACTTC
TRBV6-2/TRBV6-3,TRBD2,15,many,TRBJ2-2,CASRTGTSATGELFF,TGTGCCAGCAGAACCGGGACTAGCGCCACCGGGGAGCTGTTTTTT
TRBV7-8,NA,15,NA,TRBJ2-7,CASSFEASHPYEQYF,TGTGCCAGCAGCTTTGAAGCTAGCCATCCCTACGAGCAGTACTTC
TRBV7-2,TRBD2,15,few,TRBJ2-3,CASSLTSGGRDTQYF,TGTGCCAGCAGCTTGACTAGCGGTGGGCGGGATACGCAGTATTTT
TRBV29-1,NA,11,few,TRBJ2-5,CSVEAQETQYF,TGCAGCGTTGAGGCACAAGAGACCCAGTACTTC
TRBV29-1,TRBD2,15,NA,TRBJ2-5,CSVEGSSGRGETQYF,TGCAGCGTTGAGGGATCTAGCGGGAGAGGAGAGACCCAGTACTTC
TRBV5-1,TRBD1,14,few,TRBJ2-5,CASSPRDRRETQYF,TGCGCCAGCAGCCCAAGGGACAGAAGAGAGACCCAGTACTTC
TRBV12-3/TRBV12-4,TRBD2,18,many,TRBJ2-1,CASSPQPGLAGPNNEQFF,TGTGCCAGTTCCCCTCAACCGGGACTAGCGGGGCCAAACAATGAGCAGTTCTTC
TRBV12-3/TRBV12-4,NA,12,NA,TRBJ2-1,CASKVDRDEQFF,TGTGCCAGCAAGGTCGATAGGGATGAGCAGTTCTTC
TRBV6-2/TRBV6-3,TRBD2,15,few,TRBJ2-7,CASSYAAAGEDEQYF,TGTGCCAGCAGTTATGCTGCAGCGGGGGAGGACGAGCAGTACTTC
TRBV12-3/TRBV12-4,TRBD2,16,many,TRBJ2-1,CASSLGGLADYNEQFF,TGTGCCAGCAGTTTGGGAGGACTAGCAGATTACAATGAGCAGTTCTTC
TRBV28,NA,14,NA,TRBJ2-7,CASSLFRDAREQYF,TGTGCCAGCAGTTTATTCAGGGACGCGCGCGAGCAGTACTTC
TRBV7-8,TRBD1,15,few,TRBJ1-2,CASSIQGATGYGYTF,TGTGCCAGCAGCATACAGGGGGCTACTGGCTATGGCTACACCTTC
TRBV5-1,NA,14,few,TRBJ2-3,CASTRGEGTDTQYF,TGCGCCAGCACACGAGGGGAGGGCACAGATACGCAGTATTTT
TRBV6-1,NA,14,few,TRBJ1-2,CASSPDRLLYGYTF,TGTGCCAGCAGTCCAGACAGGCTCCTCTATGGCTACACCTTC
TRBV5-1,NA,13,NA,TRBJ2-7,CASSFLAGDEQYF,TGCGCCAGCAGCTTTTTAGCAGGAGACGAGCAGTACTTC
TRBV11-2,NA,16,NA,TRBJ1-1,CASSIMSGHQNTEAFF,TGTGCCAGCAGCATAATGTCGGGACACCAAAACACTGAAGCTTTCTTT
TRBV28,NA,14,few,TRBJ2-3,CASSTQVRGDTQYF,TGTGCCAGCAGTACCCAAGTCCGGGGAGATACGCAGTATTTT
TRBV12-3/TRBV12-4,NA,15,many,TRBJ2-4,CASGRGDRAVNIQYF,TGTGCCAGCGGCAGGGGAGACAGAGCAGTAAACATTCAGTACTTC
TRBV12-3/TRBV12-4,NA,14,NA,TRBJ2-3,CASSPGGPADTQYF,TGTGCCAGCAGCCCCGGGGGGCCTGCAGATACGCAGTATTTT
TRBV11-2,TRBD2,17,few,TRBJ2-2,CASSLGLLAGGTGELFF,TGTGCCAGCAGCTTAGGTCTTCTAGCGGGGGGCACCGGGGAGCTGTTTTTT
TRBV20-1,TRBD2,16,NA,TRBJ2-2,CSARARLAGETGELFF,TGCAGTGCTAGAGCTCGACTAGCGGGAGAGACCGGGGAGCTGTTTTTT
TRBV20-1,TRBD2,15,few,TRBJ2-1,CSARAGTSAYNEQFF,TGCAGTGCTAGAGCCGGGACTAGCGCTTACAATGAGCAGTTCTTC
TRBV2,TRBD2,18,NA,TRBJ2-6,CASTLTSGALSGANVLTF,TGTGCCAGCACCCTGACTAGCGGGGCGCTCTCTGGGGCCAACGTCCTGACTTTC
TRBV10-3,NA,13,few,TRBJ2-1,CAISEERGNEQFF,TGTGCCATCAGTGAGGAAAGGGGCAATGAGCAGTTCTTC
TRBV20-1,TRBD2,16,NA,TRBJ2-5,CSARSGRRGAQETQYF,TGCAGTGCTAGGTCGGGGCGGCGGGGGGCTCAAGAGACCCAGTACTTC
TRBV15,TRBD1,13,few,TRBJ1-1,CATSRDPQGKAFF,TGTGCCACCAGCAGAGATCCACAGGGGAAAGCTTTCTTT
TRBV7-3,NA,13,NA,TRBJ2-3,CASSSSVTDTQYF,TGTGCCAGCAGCTCAAGTGTCACAGATACGCAGTATTTT
TRBV5-6,NA,14,NA,TRBJ2-7,CASSSAQLGYEQYF,TGTGCCAGCAGCTCCGCTCAACTGGGATACGAGCAGTACTTC
TRBV21-1,NA,19,few,TRBJ2-1,CASSPRPGFRDGSYNEQFF,TGTGCCAGCAGCCCCCGGCCGGGATTCCGGGACGGGAGTTACAATGAGCAGTTCTTC
TRBV7-9,NA,16,few,TRBJ2-3,CASSLVRSSSTDTQYF,TGTGCCAGCAGCTTAGTCCGCTCGTCTAGCACAGATACGCAGTATTTT
TRBV2,TRBD1,13,many,TRBJ1-4,CASSGTGEAKLFF,TGTGCCAGCAGTGGGACAGGAGAGGCAAAACTGTTTTTT
TRBV4-1,TRBD1,18,NA,TRBJ1-4,CASSQDIGTGYFNEKLFF,TGCGCCAGCAGCCAAGATATAGGGACAGGATACTTTAATGAAAAACTGTTTTTT
TRBV9,TRBD1,15,few,TRBJ1-1,CASSALPGQGVEAFF,TGTGCCAGCAGCGCCCTTCCGGGACAGGGGGTTGAAGCTTTCTTT
TRBV20-1,NA,13,NA,TRBJ1-6,CSASRDYNSPLHF,TGCAGTGCCTCCAGGGACTATAATTCACCCCTCCACTTT
TRBV10-3,TRBD2,17,NA,TRBJ2-1,CAITANAGTSGNNEQFF,TGTGCCATCACAGCGAACGCCGGGACTAGCGGGAACAATGAGCAGTTCTTC
TRBV7-9,TRBD2,16,few,TRBJ2-2,CASRLPGLEKTGELFF,TGTGCCAGCAGATTACCGGGACTAGAAAAAACCGGGGAGCTGTTTTTT
TRBV12-3/TRBV12-4,NA,15,NA,TRBJ2-1,CASSRRTGVYNEQFF,TGTGCCAGCAGTCGGAGGACCGGGGTTTACAATGAGCAGTTCTTC